Listed here are 26 T cell receptor beta chains from one sample, sequenced in a study of T cell responses to AZD1222 COVID-19 vaccine. This table comes from immunoSEQ multiplex PCR, and its TCRdb copy is limited to in-frame clones, with some not included. Of about 180,000 clones in the sample, 90% to 95% were seen once. The specimen comprised peripheral blood, sampled on day 0 of AZD1222 vaccination. Every receptor here comes from an adult in good health.

This clone was observed a handful of times. The chain couples TRBV7-8 to TRBJ2-7; D not resolved. The CDR3 is 14 amino acids. Trimming stripped 1 base from V and 2 bases from J, with 9 bases between. CDR1 and CDR2 (germline): SGHVS, FQNEAQ. Here the CDR3 reads CASSLVALAYEQYF. The CDR3 bases are TGTGCCAGCAGCTTAGTTGCCTTAGCCTACGAGCAGTACTTC.

J is TRBJ1-1 and V is TRBV19; a possible D gene is TRBD1 (6 bases). Germline V gives CDR1 LNHDA, CDR2 SQIVND (reference sequence). This CDR3 comprises 11 residues. Trimming stripped 8 bases from V and 8 bases from J, with 12 bases between. The CDR3 coding sequence is TGTGCCAGTCATCGGGGGGCCGAAGCTTTCTTT. It encodes CASHRGAEAFF.

The chain couples TRBV5-1 to TRBJ2-7; D unresolved. Germline-derived CDR1 and CDR2 are SGHRS and YFSETQ. The CDR3 totals 16 residues. Trimming left V 0 bases short and J 0 bases short, with 13 bases between. CDR3 sequence: CASSLGNLIGSYEQYF. The CDR3 nucleotides read TGCGCCAGCAGCTTGGGCAACCTGATAGGCTCCTACGAGCAGTACTTC. The full variable domain, completed using reference TRBV5-1 and TRBJ2-7, is KAGVTQTPRYLIKTRGQQVTLSCSPISGHRSVSWYQQTPGQGLQFLFEYFSETQRNKGNFPGRFSGRQFSNSRSEMNVSTLELGDSALYLCASSLGNLIGSYEQYFGPGTRLTVT.

V usage is TRBV12-5 and J usage is TRBJ2-7; 9 bases agree with TRBD1. J lost 5 bases, V lost 5 bases, and 7 bases had no gene match. Germline V gene data show CDR1 as LGHNT and CDR2 as FRNRAP. The CDR3 spans 14 residues. The CDR3 sequence is CASGPGTGKHEQYF. CDR3 in DNA: TGTGCTAGTGGTCCCGGGACAGGGAAACACGAGCAGTACTTC. The entire variable domain, with the rest obtained from reference TRBV12-5 and TRBJ2-7, is as follows: DARVTQTPRHKVTEMGQEVTMRCQPILGHNTVFWYRQTMMQGLELLAYFRNRAPLDDSGMPKDRFSAEMPDATLATLKIQPSEPRDSAVYFCASGPGTGKHEQYFGPGTRLTVT.

The chain is built from TRBV6-2 or TRBV6-3 and TRBJ1-2; no reliable D call. The germline gives CDR1 MNHEY, CDR2 SVGEGT. The CDR3 spans 12 residues. V gave up 5 bases and J gave up 3 bases, with 7 bases separating them. The CDR3 region has the DNA TGTGCCAGCAGTCAGATAGACTATGGCTACACCTTC. Its protein is CASSQIDYGYTF.

The table lists this clone with many counts. The chain carries TRBV11-2 and TRBJ2-2; 7 nucleotides line up with TRBD1. This CDR3 is 15 amino acids long. J lost 3 bases, V lost 1 base, and 2 bases had no gene match. Germline assignment: CDR1 SGHAT and CDR2 FQNNGV. The DNA for the CDR3 is TGTGCCAGCAGCTTAGGACAGGGATACACCGGGGAGCTGTTTTTT. Residues: CASSLGQGYTGELFF.

This rearrangement joins TRBV19 to TRBJ1-1; D remains ambiguous. Deletions cut 8 bases from V and 0 bases from J, with 7 bases between. Germline V gene lookup returns CDR1 LNHDA and CDR2 SQIVND (reference sequence). CDR3 length equals 12 residues. CDR3 loop: CASYSLNTEAFF. DNA of the CDR3: TGTGCCAGTTATTCCCTGAACACTGAAGCTTTCTTT.

This rearrangement joins TRBV19 to TRBJ1-1; TRBD1 matches at 9 bases. The length of the CDR3 is 14 residues. From germline, CDR1 is LNHDA and CDR2 SQIVND (reference sequence). V shed 7 bases and J 5 bases; nucleotides not matched to a gene: 8. As DNA, the CDR3 is TGTGCCAGTAATCCGCGGGACAGGGTAACTGAAGCTTTCTTT. Encoded protein: CASNPRDRVTEAFF.

V usage is TRBV20-1 and J usage is TRBJ1-1; TRBD1 matches at 7 bases. V lost 3 bases, J lost 4 bases, and 5 bases stayed unmatched. Germline V lookup: CDR1 DFQATT, CDR2 SNEGSKA (reference sequence). This CDR3 contains 13 residues. This CDR3 is CSASQTGITEAFF. CDR3 coding DNA: TGCAGTGCTAGTCAGACAGGGATCACTGAAGCTTTCTTT.

The rearrangement joins TRBV11-3 to TRBJ2-2; D uncertain. This CDR3 is 13 amino acids long. V dropped 5 bases and J dropped 0 bases, with 4 bases sitting between them. Germline lookup yields CDR1 SGHNT and CDR2 YENEEA. The CDR3: CASSAANTGELFF. The CDR3, as DNA: TGTGCCAGCAGCGCCGCGAACACCGGGGAGCTGTTTTTT. Drawing the rest from reference TRBV11-3 and TRBJ2-2, the complete variable domain is EAGVVQSPRYKIIEKKQPVAFWCNPISGHNTLYWYLQNLGQGPELLIRYENEEAVDDSQLPKDRFSAERLKGVDSTLKIQPAELGDSAVYLCASSAANTGELFFGEGSRLTVL.

V is TRBV3-1 (or the pseudogene TRBV3-2) and J is TRBJ2-7; 10 positions match TRBD2. Unmatched junction bases numbered 3, after V lost 1 base and J lost 3 bases. This CDR3 spans 15 amino acids. Germline V gives CDR1 LGHDT, CDR2 YNNKEL (reference sequence). Here the CDR3 DNA reads TGTGCCAGCAGCCAAGTCCCTAGCGGGAGCTACGAGCAGTACTTC. Protein product: CASSQVPSGSYEQYF.

The chain links TRBV5-1 to TRBJ1-1; TRBD1 might be the D (5 bases). The germline gives CDR1 SGHRS, CDR2 YFSETQ. Trimming shortened V by 6 bases and J by 4 bases, and 10 bases separated the two germline ends. The CDR3 has 12 residues. The CDR3 here is CASNQGGTEAFF. The DNA for the CDR3 is TGCGCCAGCAACCAGGGTGGCACTGAAGCTTTCTTT.

This clone has only one observation. The chain carries TRBV19 and TRBJ1-1, with TRBD1 matching 10 bases. The CDR3 length is 14 residues. J gave up 6 bases and V 6 bases, and 7 bases lay outside the gene matches. The germline gives CDR1 LNHDA, CDR2 SQIVND (reference sequence). The CDR3 region is CASRRTGGDPEAFF. CDR3 nucleotides: TGTGCCAGTAGGAGGACAGGGGGAGATCCTGAAGCTTTCTTT.

The chain has TRBV27 and TRBJ2-7; TRBD1 agrees at 9 bases. Germline CDR1 reads MNHEY; CDR2 reads SMNVEV (reference sequence). This CDR3 spans 14 amino acids. Losses at the gene ends were 4 bases for V and 4 bases for J; bases not matched to a gene: 5. The CDR3 DNA reads as TGTGCCAGCAGTTCGACAGGGGGGAGGTACGAGCAGTACTTC. As protein: CASSSTGGRYEQYF.

The CDR3 nucleotides read TGTGCCAGCAGCGCACACCCGGTTGGCTCGGGAGTGAACACTGAAGCTTTCTTT. Residues: CASSAHPVGSGVNTEAFF. V gene TRBV7-3 combines with J gene TRBJ1-1; D is undetermined. The CDR3 is 18 amino acids. V was cut by 5 bases and J by 0 bases, with 22 bases left in between. Germline V gene data show CDR1 as SGHTA and CDR2 as FQGTGA.

The V and J genes are TRBV6-1 and TRBJ2-7, with 11 bases lining up with TRBD1. The V segment lost 1 base and the J segment 5 bases; nucleotides outside the gene matches: 16. Germline V gene sequence: CDR1 MNHNS, CDR2 SASEGT. The CDR3 totals 19 residues. CDR3 amino acids: CASSEGRTGGLAPWDEQYF. CDR3 bases: TGTGCCAGCAGTGAAGGACGGACAGGGGGCTTGGCACCTTGGGACGAGCAGTACTTC.

The chain couples TRBV7-2 to TRBJ1-2; D gene uncertain. The CDR3 runs to 15 residues. Germline values: CDR1 SGHTA, CDR2 FQGNSA. V lost 1 base to trimming and J lost 0 bases, with 9 bases between them. CDR3 sequence: CASSLGPYSNYGYTF. The CDR3 DNA is TGTGCCAGCAGCTTAGGCCCCTACTCTAACTATGGCTACACCTTC.

The chain links TRBV6-2 or TRBV6-3 to TRBJ2-7; tentatively, D is TRBD1 (5 bases). V was trimmed by 6 bases and J by 3 bases, leaving 15 bases between them. The CDR3 consists of 14 residues. Looked up from germline, CDR1 is MNHEY and CDR2 is SVGEGT. DNA for the CDR3: TGTGCCAGCAGCAAGACAGTAACTAACTACGAGCAGTACTTC. Translated: CASSKTVTNYEQYF.

The V gene is TRBV6-5, the J gene TRBJ2-2; D uncertain. V lost 3 bases to trimming and J lost 4 bases, with 6 bases between them. In germline, CDR1 is MNHEY, CDR2 SVGAGI. The CDR3 is made up of 13 amino acids. The CDR3 nucleotides are TGTGCCAGCAGTTATTCTGTCACCGGGGAGCTGTTTTTT. It translates to CASSYSVTGELFF.

This CDR3 is CASSRQGANSPLHF. For the CDR3, the DNA is TGTGCCAGCAGCCGACAGGGGGCTAATTCACCCCTCCACTTT. The rearrangement uses TRBV3-1 (or the pseudogene TRBV3-2) and TRBJ1-6; 10 bases line up with TRBD1. From germline, CDR1 is LGHDT and CDR2 YNNKEL (reference sequence). V trimming: 4 bases; J trimming: 6 bases; junction bases outside the gene matches: 0. The CDR3 length is 14 residues.

The chain has TRBV9 and TRBJ1-1, with TRBD1 matching 7 bases. V lost 4 bases, J lost 1 base, and 7 bases stayed unmatched. The CDR3 totals 15 residues. Germline V gene lookup returns CDR1 SGDLS and CDR2 YYNGEE. The CDR3 DNA follows: TGTGCCAGCAGCCTTTTGGACAGGCAGAACACTGAAGCTTTCTTT. Translated: CASSLLDRQNTEAFF.

This chain links TRBV3-1 (or the pseudogene TRBV3-2) with TRBJ1-2; TRBD1 matches 9 bases. The ends lost 4 bases at V and 2 bases at J; junction bases unmatched: 5. This CDR3 has 15 amino acids. CDR1 LGHDT and CDR2 YNNKEL come from the germline V gene (reference sequence). CDR3 protein: CASSRRDRENYGYTF. CDR3 sequence (DNA): TGTGCCAGCAGCCGCCGGGACAGGGAGAACTATGGCTACACCTTC.

The rearrangement links TRBV15 to TRBJ2-5, with TRBD1 as a possible D gene (7 bases). Germline V gene lookup returns CDR1 LNHNV and CDR2 YYDKDF (reference sequence). The CDR3 has 12 residues. V was shortened by 9 bases and J by 5 bases, with 13 bases between the two germline ends. For the CDR3, the DNA is TGTGCCACAAGAGGAGGGGGCGAGACCCAGTACTTC. It codes for CATRGGGETQYF.

This clone was found a few times. V usage is TRBV28 and J usage is TRBJ2-7; 7 bases match TRBD1. The CDR3 contains 15 residues. Germline CDR1 reads MDHEN; CDR2 reads SYDVKM. With 6 bases clipped from V and 3 bases from J, the junction kept 11 bases outside the gene matches. The CDR3 sequence is CASRNTGERFYEQYF. CDR3 sequence (DNA): TGTGCCAGCAGAAATACAGGGGAGAGGTTCTACGAGCAGTACTTC.

The chain carries TRBV5-4 and TRBJ2-7; the match to TRBD2 covers 9 bases. V was clipped by 0 bases and J by 7 bases; unmatched bases: 14. CDR1 is SGHNT and CDR2 is YYREEE in the germline V gene (reference sequence). The CDR3 covers 17 residues. DNA of the CDR3: TGTGCCAGCAGCTTGGGACTAGCGGCCGTACGGATTGAGGAGCAGTACTTC. This codes for CASSLGLAAVRIEEQYF. Supplemented by reference TRBV5-4 and TRBJ2-7, the full variable domain reads ETGVTQSPTHLIKTRGQQVTLRCSSQSGHNTVSWYQQALGQGPQFIFQYYREEENGRGNFPPRFSGLQFPNYSSELNVNALELDDSALYLCASSLGLAAVRIEEQYFGPGTRLTVT.

This clone showed up just a few times. V gene TRBV2 combines with J gene TRBJ1-5; D remains ambiguous. The germline V gene encodes CDR1 SNHLY and CDR2 FYNNEI. The CDR3 covers 12 residues. Between the trimmed V and J ends, which lost 6 bases and 5 bases, there was a span of 8 bases. In DNA form, the CDR3 reads TGTGCCAGCAGGGTATGGGATCAGCCCCAGCATTTT. Its translation is CASRVWDQPQHF. The entire variable domain, with the rest obtained from reference TRBV2 and TRBJ1-5, is as follows: EPEVTQTPSHQVTQMGQEVILRCVPISNHLYFYWYRQILGQKVEFLVSFYNNEISEKSEIFDDQFSVERPDGSNFTLKIRSTKLEDSAMYFCASRVWDQPQHFGDGTRLSIL.